A selection of T cell receptor beta chains follows, all from one sample in a study of read filtering for tumor transcriptome and immune sequencing. TCRdb reprocessed the reads with MiXCR, giving one entry per CDR3 protein. The repertoire holds 35,000 to 50,000 distinct CDR3 sequences, with around 20% as singletons. Sequences were obtained from a population of CD138-negative cells sorted from bone marrow. The receptors here all came from a donor over 35 with multiple myeloma. The CDR3 runs from the conserved cysteine through the conserved F or W. Each record gives: V gene, clone size, D gene, J gene, CDR3 DNA, CDR3 protein. A D gene is named only where the DNA matches it firmly. Not every row has a clone size; where given, it reads once, few, many or a size class.

V: TRBV12-3/TRBV12-4; size: many; D: TRBD2; J: TRBJ2-1; DNA: TGTGCCAGCAGTAGGACTAGCGGGAAGGGCAATGAGCAGTTCTTC; CDR3: CASSRTSGKGNEQFF
V: TRBV15; size: .; D: TRBD2; J: TRBJ2-7; DNA: TGTGCCACCAGCAGAGATCTGGGGGGGAATGACGAGCAGTACTTC; CDR3: CATSRDLGGNDEQYF
V: TRBV5-8; size: many; D: TRBD1; J: TRBJ2-1; DNA: TGTGCCAGCAGCGGGGACAGGGATAGGCGTGGTGAGCAGTTCTTC; CDR3: CASSGDRDRRGEQFF
V: TRBV29-1; size: many; D: .; J: TRBJ1-1; DNA: TGCAGCGTTGAGGCAGGTAACACTGAAGCTTTCTTT; CDR3: CSVEAGNTEAFF
V: TRBV20-1; size: .; D: .; J: TRBJ2-1; DNA: TGCAGTGCTAGCGAACTAGAGGGCCTCTCCAATGAGCAGTTCTTC; CDR3: CSASELEGLSNEQFF
V: TRBV6-5; size: many; D: .; J: TRBJ2-5; DNA: TGTGCCAGCAGTTCAGCGGTGACTCAAGAGACCCAGTACTTC; CDR3: CASSSAVTQETQYF
V: TRBV4-3; size: many; D: .; J: TRBJ2-1; DNA: TGCGCCAGCAGCCAGATGGTAGACAATGAGCAGTTCTTC; CDR3: CASSQMVDNEQFF
V: TRBV5-4; size: .; D: .; J: TRBJ2-5; DNA: TGTACCAGCAGCTTAGGAGAGACCCAGTACTTC; CDR3: CTSSLGETQYF
V: TRBV7-9; size: many; D: .; J: TRBJ2-5; DNA: TGTGCCAGCAGCTTAGACAGGATCCAAGAGACCCAGTACTTC; CDR3: CASSLDRIQETQYF
V: TRBV30; size: .; D: TRBD2; J: TRBJ2-1; DNA: TGTGCCTGGGGGGGGGGAGTGGCCTACGATGAGCAGTTCTTC; CDR3: CAWGGGVAYDEQFF